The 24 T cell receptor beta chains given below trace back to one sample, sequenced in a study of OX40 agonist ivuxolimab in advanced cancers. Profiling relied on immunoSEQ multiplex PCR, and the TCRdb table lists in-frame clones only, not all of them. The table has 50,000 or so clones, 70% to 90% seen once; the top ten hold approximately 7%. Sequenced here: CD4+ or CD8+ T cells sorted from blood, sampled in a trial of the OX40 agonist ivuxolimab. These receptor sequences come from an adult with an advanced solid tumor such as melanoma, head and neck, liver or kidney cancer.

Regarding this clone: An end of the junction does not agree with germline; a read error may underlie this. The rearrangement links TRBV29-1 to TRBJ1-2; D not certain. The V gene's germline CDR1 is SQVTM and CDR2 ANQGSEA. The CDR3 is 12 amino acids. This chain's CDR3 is CSVQDGNYGYTF. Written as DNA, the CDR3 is TGCAGCGTTCAAGACGGCAACTATGGCTACACCTTC.

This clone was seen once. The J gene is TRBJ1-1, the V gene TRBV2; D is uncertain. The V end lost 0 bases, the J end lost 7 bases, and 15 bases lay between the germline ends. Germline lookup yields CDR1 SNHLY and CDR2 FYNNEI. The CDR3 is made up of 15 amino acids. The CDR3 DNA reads TGTGCCAGCAGTGAAGCTCAACCGGGTCATCATGAAGCTTTCTTT. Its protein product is CASSEAQPGHHEAFF.

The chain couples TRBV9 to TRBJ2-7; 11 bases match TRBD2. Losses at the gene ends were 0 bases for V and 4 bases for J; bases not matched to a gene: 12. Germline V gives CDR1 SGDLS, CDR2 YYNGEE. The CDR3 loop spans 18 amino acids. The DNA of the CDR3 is TGTGCCAGCAGCGTAGGACTAGCGGGGTTCAGTACACATTACGAGCAGTACTTC. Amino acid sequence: CASSVGLAGFSTHYEQYF.

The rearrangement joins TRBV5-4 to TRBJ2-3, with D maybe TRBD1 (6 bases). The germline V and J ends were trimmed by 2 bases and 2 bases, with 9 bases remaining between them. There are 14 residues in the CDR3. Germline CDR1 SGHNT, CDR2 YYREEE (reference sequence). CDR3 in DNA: TGTGCCAGCAGCTTACAGGGACCCACAGATACGCAGTATTTT. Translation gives CASSLQGPTDTQYF. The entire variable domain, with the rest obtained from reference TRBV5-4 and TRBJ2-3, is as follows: ETGVTQSPTHLIKTRGQQVTLRCSSQSGHNTVSWYQQALGQGPQFIFQYYREEENGRGNFPPRFSGLQFPNYSSELNVNALELDDSALYLCASSLQGPTDTQYFGPGTRLTVL.

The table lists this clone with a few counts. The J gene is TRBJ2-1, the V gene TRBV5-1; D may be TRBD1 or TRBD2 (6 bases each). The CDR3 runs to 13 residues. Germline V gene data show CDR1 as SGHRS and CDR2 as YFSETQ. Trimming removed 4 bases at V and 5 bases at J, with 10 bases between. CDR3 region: CASSLRGDNEQFF. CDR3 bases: TGCGCCAGCAGCCTGAGGGGGGACAATGAGCAGTTCTTC.

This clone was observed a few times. CDR3 protein: CASSPETAVNSPLHF. In nucleotides, the CDR3 is TGTGCCAGCAGCCCCGAAACGGCGGTAAATTCACCCCTCCACTTT. This chain uses TRBV5-8 with TRBJ1-6; no clear D gene. Deletions cut 4 bases from V and 7 bases from J, with 15 bases between. This CDR3 is 15 amino acids long. Germline CDR1 is SGHTS and CDR2 is YDEGEE.

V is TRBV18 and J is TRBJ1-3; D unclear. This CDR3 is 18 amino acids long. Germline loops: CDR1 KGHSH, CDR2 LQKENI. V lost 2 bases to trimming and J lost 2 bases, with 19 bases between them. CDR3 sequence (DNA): TGTGCCAGCTCACCATTGTCCTCCGTATCTGTGGCTGGAAACACCATATATTTT. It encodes CASSPLSSVSVAGNTIYF.

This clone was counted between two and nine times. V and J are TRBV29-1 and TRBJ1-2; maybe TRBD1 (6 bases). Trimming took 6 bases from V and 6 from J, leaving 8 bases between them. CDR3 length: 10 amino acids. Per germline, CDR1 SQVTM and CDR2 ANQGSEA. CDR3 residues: CSVYRDGYTF. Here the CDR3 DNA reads TGCAGCGTGTACAGGGATGGCTACACCTTC.

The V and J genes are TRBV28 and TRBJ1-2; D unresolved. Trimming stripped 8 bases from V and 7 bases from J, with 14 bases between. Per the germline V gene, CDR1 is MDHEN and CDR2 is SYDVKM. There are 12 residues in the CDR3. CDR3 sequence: CASLRSSGGYTF. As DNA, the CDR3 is TGTGCCAGCTTACGGTCCTCGGGTGGCTACACCTTC.

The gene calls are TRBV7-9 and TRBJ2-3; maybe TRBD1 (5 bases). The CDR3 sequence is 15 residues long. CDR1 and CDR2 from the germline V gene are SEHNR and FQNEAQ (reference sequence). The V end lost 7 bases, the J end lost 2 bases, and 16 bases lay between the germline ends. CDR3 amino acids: CASNPQQDYTDTQYF. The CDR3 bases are TGTGCCAGCAACCCCCAACAGGATTACACAGATACGCAGTATTTT.

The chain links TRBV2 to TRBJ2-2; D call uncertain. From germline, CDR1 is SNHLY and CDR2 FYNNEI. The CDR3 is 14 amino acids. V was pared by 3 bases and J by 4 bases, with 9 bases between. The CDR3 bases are TGTGCCAGCAGTGATGGGCAGGTCACCGGGGAGCTGTTTTTT. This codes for CASSDGQVTGELFF.

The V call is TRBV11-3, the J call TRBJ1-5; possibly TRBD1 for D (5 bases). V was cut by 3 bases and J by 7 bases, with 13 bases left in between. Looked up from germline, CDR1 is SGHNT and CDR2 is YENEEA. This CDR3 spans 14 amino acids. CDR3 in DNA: TGTGCCAGCAGCTTGGGGGGAGGGTGCCAGCCCCAGCATTTT. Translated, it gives CASSLGGGCQPQHF.

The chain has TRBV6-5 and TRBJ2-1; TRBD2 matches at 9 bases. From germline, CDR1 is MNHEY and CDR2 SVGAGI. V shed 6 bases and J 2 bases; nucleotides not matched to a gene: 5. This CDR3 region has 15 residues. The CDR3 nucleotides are TGTGCCAGCAGCAAAGCGGGGGGACCCTACAATGAGCAGTTCTTC. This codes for CASSKAGGPYNEQFF.

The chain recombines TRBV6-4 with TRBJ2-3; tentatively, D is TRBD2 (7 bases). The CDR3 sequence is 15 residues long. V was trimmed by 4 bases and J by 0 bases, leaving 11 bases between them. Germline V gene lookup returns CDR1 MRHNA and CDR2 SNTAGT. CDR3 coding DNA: TGTGCCAGCAGTGGGGGGGGCCCTAGCACAGATACGCAGTATTTT. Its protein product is CASSGGGPSTDTQYF.

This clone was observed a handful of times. CDR3 region: CASSLKMGPGGWYEQYF. The CDR3 DNA reads as TGTGCCAGCAGCTTAAAGATGGGCCCAGGGGGCTGGTACGAGCAGTACTTC. V is TRBV7-9 and J is TRBJ2-7; 8 nucleotides line up with TRBD1. This CDR3 spans 17 amino acids. Trimming at V came to 2 bases and at J to 4 bases, leaving 13 bases not matched to a gene. Germline V gives CDR1 SEHNR, CDR2 FQNEAQ (reference sequence).

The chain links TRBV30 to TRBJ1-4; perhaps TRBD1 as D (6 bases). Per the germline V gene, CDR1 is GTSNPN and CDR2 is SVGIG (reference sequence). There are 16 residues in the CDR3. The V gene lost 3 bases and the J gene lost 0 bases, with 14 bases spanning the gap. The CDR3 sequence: CAWRLGQLATNEKLFF. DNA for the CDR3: TGTGCCTGGAGATTAGGACAGCTTGCAACTAATGAAAAACTGTTTTTT. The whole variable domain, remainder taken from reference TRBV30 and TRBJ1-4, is SQTIHQWPATLVQPVGSPLSLECTVEGTSNPNLYWYRQAAGRGLQLLFYSVGIGQISSEVPQNLSASRPQDRQFILSSKKLLLSDSGFYLCAWRLGQLATNEKLFFGSGTQLSVL.

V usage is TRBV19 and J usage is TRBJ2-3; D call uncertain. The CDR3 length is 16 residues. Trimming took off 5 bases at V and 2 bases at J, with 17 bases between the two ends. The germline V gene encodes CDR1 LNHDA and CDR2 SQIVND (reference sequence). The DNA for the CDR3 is TGTGCCAGTAGTTTGTCTCCGATAGGACCCACAGATACGCAGTATTTT. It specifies CASSLSPIGPTDTQYF.

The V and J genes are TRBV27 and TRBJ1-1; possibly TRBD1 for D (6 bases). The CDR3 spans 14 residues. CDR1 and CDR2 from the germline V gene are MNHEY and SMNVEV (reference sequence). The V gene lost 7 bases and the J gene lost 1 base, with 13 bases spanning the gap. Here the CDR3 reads CASIQTGRNTEAFF. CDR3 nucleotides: TGTGCCAGCATCCAGACAGGCAGGAACACTGAAGCTTTCTTT.

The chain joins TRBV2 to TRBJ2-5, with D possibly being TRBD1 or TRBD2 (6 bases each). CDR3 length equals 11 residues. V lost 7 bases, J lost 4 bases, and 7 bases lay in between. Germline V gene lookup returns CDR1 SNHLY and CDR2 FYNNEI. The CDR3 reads CASKGGETQYF. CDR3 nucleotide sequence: TGTGCCAGCAAGGGGGGAGAGACCCAGTACTTC.

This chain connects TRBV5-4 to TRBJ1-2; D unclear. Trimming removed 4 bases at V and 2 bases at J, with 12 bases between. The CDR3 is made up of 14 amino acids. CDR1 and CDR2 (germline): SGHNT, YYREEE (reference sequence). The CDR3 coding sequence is TGTGCCAGCAGCCCGGACGGGTGGAACTATGGCTACACCTTC. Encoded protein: CASSPDGWNYGYTF.

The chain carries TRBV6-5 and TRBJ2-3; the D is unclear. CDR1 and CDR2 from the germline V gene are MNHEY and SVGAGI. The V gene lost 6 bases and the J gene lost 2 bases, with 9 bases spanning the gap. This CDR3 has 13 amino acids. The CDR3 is CASRSPDTDTQYF. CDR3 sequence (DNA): TGTGCCAGCAGGTCTCCTGACACAGATACGCAGTATTTT.

This CDR3 is CASSLSRSSYNEQFF. The CDR3 bases are TGTGCCAGTAGTCTCTCCAGGAGCTCCTACAATGAGCAGTTCTTC. The chain has TRBV19 and TRBJ2-1; D unresolved. Trimming left V 5 bases short and J 0 bases short, with 11 bases between. The CDR3 consists of 15 residues. CDR1 and CDR2 from the germline V gene are LNHDA and SQIVND (reference sequence).

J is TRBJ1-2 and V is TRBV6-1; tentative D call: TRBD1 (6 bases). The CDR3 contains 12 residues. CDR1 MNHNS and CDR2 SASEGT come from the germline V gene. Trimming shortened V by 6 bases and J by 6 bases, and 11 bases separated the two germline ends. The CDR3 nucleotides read TGTGCCAGCAGGAATCCAGGGGATGGCTACACCTTC. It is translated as CASRNPGDGYTF.

The CDR3 region is CASSEYSGGDITWGYTF. Here the CDR3 DNA reads TGTGCCAGCAGTGAATATTCAGGGGGTGATATAACTTGGGGCTACACCTTC. V usage is TRBV25-1 and J usage is TRBJ1-2; the match to TRBD1 covers 7 bases. Trimming cost V 0 bases and J 8 bases; bases outside gene matches: 15. The CDR3 is made up of 17 amino acids. From germline, CDR1 is MGHDK and CDR2 SYGVNS.